Below, 27 T cell receptor beta chains from the same sample are listed, as sequenced in a study of identical twins. TCRdb called the 5' RACE reads again in MiXCR, with one record for every CDR3 protein. The sample has roughly 1,500,000 distinct CDR3 sequences, around a third seen once; the top ten hold more than 0.25%. The sequenced material came from cord blood. These receptor sequences come from a newborn girl in good health.

This clonotype was detected ten times or more. The DNA for the CDR3 is TGTGCCAGCAGCTTAAGGACCGACAGCAATCAGCCCCAGCATTTT. Translating it yields CASSLRTDSNQPQHF. The chain has TRBV7-2 and TRBJ1-5; D call uncertain. This CDR3 spans 15 amino acids. Germline-derived CDR1 and CDR2 are SGHTA and FQGNSA. V lost 2 bases to trimming and J lost 1 base, with 9 bases between them.

This clonotype was seen many times. At one of its ends the junction is not consistent with the germline gene, which may arise from a read error. V and J are TRBV4-1 and TRBJ1-2, with D perhaps TRBD1 (6 bases). There are 13 residues in the CDR3. Germline CDR1 and CDR2: MGHRA and YSYEKL. CDR3 in DNA: TGTGCCAGCAGCCAAGACAGGAACTATGGCTACACCTTC. Translation: CASSQDRNYGYTF.

The rearrangement links TRBV30 to TRBJ2-7; no reliable D call. Germline values: CDR1 GTSNPN, CDR2 SVGIG (reference sequence). Trimming removed 3 bases at V and 2 bases at J, with 14 bases between. The CDR3 extends over 14 amino acids. CDR3 in DNA: TGTGCCTGGAGATTTGGGGTGGGCCCCTACGAGCAGTACTTC. Its protein is CAWRFGVGPYEQYF.

The CDR3 DNA follows: TGTGCCAGCAGTTTAGGCTGGGGCACCTACAATGAGCAGTTCTTC. It encodes CASSLGWGTYNEQFF. V and J are TRBV12-3 or TRBV12-4 and TRBJ2-1, with D maybe TRBD1 (5 bases). Trimming removed 1 base at V and 2 bases at J, with 9 bases between. This CDR3 is 15 amino acids long.

This clonotype appeared a single time. V is TRBV20-1 and J is TRBJ2-1; 7 bases align to TRBD2. The DNA end is a closer match to TRBJ2-7, so the J assignment may be wrong. CDR3 length: 17 amino acids. In germline, CDR1 is DFQATT, CDR2 SNEGSKA (reference sequence). Here the CDR3 reads CSADYIWGGRTYNEQYF. For the CDR3, the DNA is TGCAGTGCTGATTACATTTGGGGCGGGAGAACTTACAATGAGCAGTACTTC.

This clonotype was counted between two and nine times. This CDR3 reads CASSLRRGPSYGYTF. The CDR3, as DNA: TGTGCCAGCAGTTTGCGCAGGGGGCCTTCCTATGGCTACACCTTC. The chain carries TRBV28 and TRBJ1-2; TRBD1 matches 8 bases. The junction had 7 bases not matched to a gene; V was cut back by 3 bases and J by 4 bases. Germline lookup yields CDR1 MDHEN and CDR2 SYDVKM. This CDR3 region has 15 residues.

This rearrangement joins TRBV28 to TRBJ2-4; D tentatively fits TRBD1 or TRBD2 (5 bases each). The CDR3 length is 16 residues. Germline lookup yields CDR1 MDHEN and CDR2 SYDVKM. Trimming removed 4 bases at V and 0 bases at J, with 13 bases between. The CDR3 DNA reads as TGTGCCAGCAGTTCGTTGGGTGGGGGAGCCAAAAACATTCAGTACTTC. This translates into CASSSLGGGAKNIQYF.

V usage is TRBV13 and J usage is TRBJ2-3; possible D gene TRBD1, 6 bases. Trimming left V 8 bases short and J 3 bases short, with 12 bases between. Per the germline V gene, CDR1 is PRHDT and CDR2 is FYEKMQ (reference sequence). The CDR3 totals 13 residues. The CDR3 coding sequence is TGTGCCAGCGGGCCAGGGGTAACAGATACGCAGTATTTT. Translation gives CASGPGVTDTQYF.

A remark on this clonotype: This may be a read error: a much more frequent sequence differs by one nucleotide. V and J are TRBV12-3 or TRBV12-4 and TRBJ2-3; 10 bases map to TRBD1. The CDR3 is made up of 15 amino acids. CDR3 in DNA: TGTGCCAACAGTTTCCTCCGGACAGGGGGTGATACGCAGTATTTT. Translated: CANSFLRTGGDTQYF.

For the CDR3, the DNA is TGTGCCACCAGTGACCCTGGACAGGGGTATGGAGATACGCAGTATTTT. Translating gives CATSDPGQGYGDTQYF. The chain carries TRBV24-1 and TRBJ2-3; 9 bases map to TRBD1. CDR3 length: 16 amino acids. CDR1 and CDR2 from the germline V gene are KGHDR and SFDVKD. With V trimmed by 4 bases and J by 5 bases, 9 bases remained unmatched.

This clonotype was seen only a few times. The V call is TRBV5-1, the J call TRBJ2-5; 12 bases line up with TRBD2. Near its end, the DNA agrees better with TRBJ2-7, so the J call may be wrong. The germline CDR1 and CDR2 sequences are SGHRS and YFSETQ. The CDR3 contains 18 residues. This chain's CDR3 is CASSLGLAGGPKSYEQYF. Here the CDR3 DNA reads TGCGCCAGCAGCTTGGGCCTAGCGGGAGGGCCGAAATCCTACGAGCAGTACTTC.

This chain joins TRBV7-2 and TRBJ2-7; 10 bases align to TRBD2. Germline V lookup: CDR1 SGHTA, CDR2 FQGNSA. The CDR3 has 15 residues. The trim removed 10 bases at V and 7 bases at J, leaving 16 bases unmatched. CDR3 sequence (DNA): TGTGCCAACCCCGTAGCGGGAGGAAGGTACAATGAGCAGTACTTC. As protein: CANPVAGGRYNEQYF.

In its sample, this clonotype was seen once. The chain carries TRBV11-1 and TRBJ2-7, with D possibly TRBD1 on 5 matching bases. The CDR3 contains 17 residues. The germline V gene encodes CDR1 SGHAT and CDR2 FQDESV (reference sequence). The V end lost 5 bases, the J end lost 7 bases, and 27 bases lay between the germline ends. The CDR3 is CASSQRRQGRHYNEQYF. CDR3 nucleotide sequence: TGTGCCAGCAGCCAGAGGCGGCAGGGTCGGCACTACAATGAGCAGTACTTC.

This clonotype was counted many times. V usage is TRBV16 and J usage is TRBJ1-2; possibly TRBD1 for D (6 bases). This CDR3 comprises 15 residues. Looked up from germline, CDR1 is KGHSY and CDR2 is FQNENV. V was shortened by 0 bases and J by 4 bases, with 12 bases between the two germline ends. The CDR3 reads CASSQSRGGPYGYTF. In DNA, the CDR3 is TGTGCCAGCAGCCAATCGCGAGGGGGTCCCTATGGCTACACCTTC. The full variable domain, rest sourced from reference TRBV16 and TRBJ1-2, is GEEVAQTPKHLVRGEGQKAKLYCAPIKGHSYVFWYQQVLKNEFKFLISFQNENVFDETGMPKERFSAKCLPNSPCSLEIQATKLEDSAVYFCASSQSRGGPYGYTFGSGTRLTVV.

The rearrangement links TRBV7-2 to TRBJ2-1; D is uncertain. V gave up 0 bases and J gave up 0 bases, with 6 bases separating them. CDR1 is SGHTA, CDR2 FQGNSA, per germline. This CDR3 has 15 amino acids. The CDR3 nucleotides read TGTGCCAGCAGCTTAGCGGCCAACTCCTACAATGAGCAGTTCTTC. Protein: CASSLAANSYNEQFF.

The chain carries TRBV4-1 and TRBJ1-1, with D maybe TRBD1 (6 bases). V shed 5 bases and J shed 0 bases, with 19 bases lying between them. The V gene's germline CDR1 is MGHRA and CDR2 YSYEKL. The CDR3 is 17 amino acids. The CDR3 region is CASSGIITGPVNTEAFF. DNA for the CDR3: TGCGCCAGCAGCGGGATTATAACAGGGCCGGTGAACACTGAAGCTTTCTTT.

The chain joins TRBV12-5 to TRBJ2-1; possible D gene TRBD2, 6 bases. Germline V gene lookup returns CDR1 LGHNT and CDR2 FRNRAP. V shed 0 bases and J shed 2 bases, with 14 bases lying between them. The CDR3 has 17 amino acids. The CDR3 DNA reads TGTGCTAGTGGTTTGGTCGTTACCGGGACTCCCTACAATGAGCAGTTCTTC. It is translated as CASGLVVTGTPYNEQFF.

This clonotype has only one observation. The chain uses TRBV3-1 and TRBJ2-1, with D perhaps matching TRBD2 (5 bases). Germline V lookup: CDR1 LGHDT, CDR2 YNNKEL (reference sequence). CDR3 length equals 13 residues. V dropped 4 bases and J dropped 10 bases, with 14 bases sitting between them. CDR3 in amino acids: CASSPKVGGEQFF. Here the CDR3 DNA reads TGTGCCAGCAGCCCCAAGGTGGGCGGGGAGCAGTTCTTC.

This rearrangement joins TRBV7-9 to TRBJ2-3; TRBD2 aligns across 14 bases. The CDR3 is 18 amino acids. From germline, CDR1 is SEHNR and CDR2 FQNEAQ (reference sequence). Trimming removed 3 bases from V and 0 bases from J; junction bases left unmatched: 5. CDR3 coding DNA: TGTGCCAGCAGCTTGGGACTAGCGGGGGCCCTTAGCACAGATACGCAGTATTTT. Translation: CASSLGLAGALSTDTQYF.

This clonotype was seen a few times. The V gene is TRBV28, the J gene TRBJ2-7; maybe TRBD2 (5 bases). V dropped 6 bases and J dropped 1 base, with 10 bases sitting between them. Germline CDR1 and CDR2: MDHEN and SYDVKM. CDR3 length: 13 amino acids. In DNA form, the CDR3 reads TGTGCCAGCAGGATCGGGGAATCCTACGAGCAGTACTTC. Translation: CASRIGESYEQYF.

The genes are TRBV4-2 and TRBJ2-1, with 7 bases fitting TRBD2. From germline, CDR1 is LGHNA and CDR2 YNFKEQ. Unmatched junction bases numbered 9, after V lost 1 base and J lost 0 bases. The CDR3 is 18 amino acids. The CDR3 is CASSQVALAARSYNEQFF. CDR3 nucleotides: TGTGCCAGCAGCCAAGTCGCCCTAGCGGCACGCTCCTACAATGAGCAGTTCTTC.

The CDR3 loop reads CASSFNIRGNSPLHF. The CDR3 DNA reads TGTGCCAGCAGTTTTAACATCCGAGGTAATTCACCCCTCCACTTT. The V call is TRBV27, the J call TRBJ1-6; D gene uncertain. The CDR3 runs to 15 residues. V dropped 3 bases and J dropped 6 bases, with 12 bases sitting between them. Germline V CDR1 and CDR2: MNHEY, SMNVEV (reference sequence).

This clonotype was found a few times. The J gene is TRBJ2-7, the V gene TRBV11-2; the D call may be TRBD1 or TRBD2 (5 bases each). Trimming left V 6 bases short and J 2 bases short, with 17 bases between. Germline CDR1 reads SGHAT; CDR2 reads FQNNGV. This CDR3 has 15 residues. The CDR3 nucleotides read TGTGCCAGCAGAGCGCTCCGGGACGGTCCCTACGAGCAGTACTTC. This gives the protein CASRALRDGPYEQYF. Drawing the rest from reference TRBV11-2 and TRBJ2-7, the complete variable domain is EAGVAQSPRYKIIEKRQSVAFWCNPISGHATLYWYQQILGQGPKLLIQFQNNGVVDDSQLPKDRFSAERLKGVDSTLKIQPAKLEDSAVYLCASRALRDGPYEQYFGPGTRLTVT.

This clonotype was picked up a small number of times. The chain recombines TRBV10-3 with TRBJ2-3, with 9 nucleotides matching TRBD2. V shed 3 bases, J shed 0 bases, and the junction held 1 base outside the gene matches. Germline loops: CDR1 ENHRY, CDR2 SYGVKD. There are 15 residues in the CDR3. For the CDR3, the DNA is TGTGCCATCAGTGATAGCGGGGGTAGCACAGATACGCAGTATTTT. Translated: CAISDSGGSTDTQYF.

On this clonotype: This could be a read error, since a much larger clone is one nucleotide away. This sequence joins TRBV28 and TRBJ1-1; D gene unclear. V was cut by 6 bases and J by 1 base, with 6 bases left in between. CDR1 and CDR2 from the germline V gene are MDHEN and SYDVKM. The CDR3 extends over 12 amino acids. CDR3 nucleotides: TGTGCCAGCAGATACGGGAACACTGAAGCTTTCTTT. Protein sequence: CASRYGNTEAFF.

This clonotype has more than one count but fewer than ten. The chain is built from TRBV4-1 and TRBJ2-7, with 9 bases lining up with TRBD2. The CDR3 consists of 15 residues. Trimming at V came to 3 bases and at J to 2 bases, leaving 5 bases not matched to a gene. The germline gives CDR1 MGHRA, CDR2 YSYEKL. CDR3 sequence reads: CASSQGRLAAYEQYF. DNA of the CDR3: TGCGCCAGCAGCCAGGGGAGACTAGCGGCCTACGAGCAGTACTTC.

This clonotype came up a few times. CDR3 loop: CASSLGGTSGNNEQYF. CDR3 in DNA: TGCGCCAGCAGCTTGGGGGGGACTAGCGGGAACAATGAGCAGTACTTC. This chain connects TRBV5-1 to TRBJ2-7, with TRBD2 matching over 13 bases. The CDR3 consists of 16 residues. Unmatched junction bases numbered 7, after V lost 0 bases and J lost 7 bases. CDR1 is SGHRS and CDR2 is YFSETQ in the germline V gene.